The rows below give T cell receptor beta chains drawn from one sample of a study of T cell responses to AZD1222 COVID-19 vaccine. Produced via immunoSEQ multiplex PCR; TCRdb's table is partial and in-frame only. Among approximately 79,000 clones listed, roughly 84% were seen once. The sequencing here drew on peripheral blood, taken on day 0 of AZD1222 vaccination. The receptors derive from an adult in good health. Each CDR3 is given with its conserved first and last residue. A D gene is named only where the DNA matches it firmly. Expanded clones are given a class, and other clones once, few, many or no size at all.

clone size	V gene	CDR3 length	D gene	J gene	CDR3 DNA	CDR3 protein
-	TRBV20-1	13	TRBD1	TRBJ2-7	TGCAGTGCTAGTGATTCGACAGGGCGCGAGCAGTACTTC	CSASDSTGREQYF
-	TRBV28	12	-	TRBJ1-1	TGTGCCAGCACCCCCCTTTTCGATGGAGCTTTCTTT	CASTPLFDGAFF
-	TRBV5-1	14	-	TRBJ2-3	TGCGCCAGCAGCCAGGGACCGGAGGCAGATACGCAGTATTTT	CASSQGPEADTQYF
-	TRBV10-3	17	-	TRBJ2-6	TGTGCCATCAGTCGTACTTTCTGTCAAAGTCGGGCCAACGTCCTGACTTTC	CAISRTFCQSRANVLTF
-	TRBV5-1	16	-	TRBJ2-1	TGCGCCAGCAGCTTGGCCCCGGGGGCCGCCTACAATGAGCAGTTCTTC	CASSLAPGAAYNEQFF
-	TRBV24-1	15	-	TRBJ1-5	TGTGCCACCAGTGATTTAGAGGACCACTATCAGCCCCAGCATTTT	CATSDLEDHYQPQHF
-	TRBV6-1	18	-	TRBJ1-5	TGTGCCAGCAGTGAAGCGGGATTGGGGGCCGTAGCGATGCAGCCCCAGCATTTT	CASSEAGLGAVAMQPQHF
-	TRBV6-2/TRBV6-3	15	-	TRBJ1-1	TGTGCCAGCAGTTCCGCTCGGGGGTGGAACACTGAAGCTTTCTTT	CASSSARGWNTEAFF
-	TRBV6-1	13	-	TRBJ1-5	TGTGCCAGCAGTGAAGGCCCCCAGGTGCCCCAGCATTTT	CASSEGPQVPQHF
-	TRBV20-1	12	TRBD1	TRBJ2-7	TGCAGTGCTAGTGGAGGACAGGACGAGCAGTACTTC	CSASGGQDEQYF
-	TRBV4-1	19	TRBD1	TRBJ1-6	TGCGCCAGCAGCCGATCCTGGACAGGGAGGACCTCCTATAATTCACCCCTCCACTTT	CASSRSWTGRTSYNSPLHF
-	TRBV6-6	12	-	TRBJ1-5	TGTGCCAGCTCAGGGAGCAATCAGCCCCAGCATTTT	CASSGSNQPQHF
-	TRBV3-1/TRBV3-2	16	TRBD2	TRBJ2-7	TGTGCCAGCAGCCAAGGTCCTAGCGAGCGGGGTTACGAGCAGTACTTC	CASSQGPSERGYEQYF
-	TRBV5-1	16	TRBD2	TRBJ2-5	TGCGCCAGCAGCTTCCGACTAGCGGGGGGGCAAGAGACCCAGTACTTC	CASSFRLAGGQETQYF
-	TRBV19	14	-	TRBJ1-1	TGTGCCAGTAGTATCGGCCCGTCGGACACTGAAGCTTTCTTT	CASSIGPSDTEAFF
-	TRBV7-9	14	-	TRBJ1-5	TGTGCCAGCAGCTTCTTGGATAGCAATCAGCCCCAGCATTTT	CASSFLDSNQPQHF
-	TRBV29-1	10	-	TRBJ2-3	TGCAGCGCCACATACGCAGGGCAGTATTTT	CSATYAGQYF
-	TRBV19	12	-	TRBJ1-2	TGTGCCAGTAGTGAGGAGAGCTATGGCTACACCTTC	CASSEESYGYTF
-	TRBV18	14	-	TRBJ1-1	TGTGCCAGCTCACCCCGGGAGGACGGCACTGAAGCTTTCTTT	CASSPREDGTEAFF
few	TRBV15	14	-	TRBJ2-7	TGTGCCACCAGCAGGCGCAGGATTTCCTACGAGCAGTACTTC	CATSRRRISYEQYF
-	TRBV6-1	16	TRBD2	TRBJ2-3	TGTGCCAGCAGTGAGAGGACTAGCGGGTTCTCAGATACGCAGTATTTT	CASSERTSGFSDTQYF
-	TRBV5-1	15	TRBD1	TRBJ2-7	TGCGCCAGCAGCCTATACCGGGACAGGTCTTCCGAGCAGTACTTC	CASSLYRDRSSEQYF
-	TRBV28	13	-	TRBJ1-2	TGTGCCAGCAGTTTACAGGCTATATATGGCTACACCTTC	CASSLQAIYGYTF
-	TRBV19	11	TRBD1	TRBJ1-2	TGTGCCGGATACAGGGGTGGAGGCTACACCTTC	CAGYRGGGYTF
-	TRBV11-2	15	-	TRBJ1-2	TGTGCCAGCAGCCCGGGACACACGGTGGGCTATGGCTACACCTTC	CASSPGHTVGYGYTF
-	TRBV14	15	-	TRBJ2-2	TGTGCCAGCAGCCGGATCGGGTCCGAGGCCGGGGAGCTGTTTTTT	CASSRIGSEAGELFF
few	TRBV9	16	-	TRBJ2-5	TGTGCCAGCAGCGTAGGAAGACACATGGGATCAGAGACCCAGTACTTC	CASSVGRHMGSETQYF
once	TRBV19	15	-	TRBJ2-5	TGTGCCAGTAGTACCCCTTCCCCCGCCGGAGAGACCCAGTACTTC	CASSTPSPAGETQYF
-	TRBV19	15	-	TRBJ1-4	TGTGCCAGTAGTATTAGCAGGGACCCAAATGAAAAACTGTTTTTT	CASSISRDPNEKLFF
-	TRBV19	17	TRBD2	TRBJ2-5	TGTGCCAGTAGTCTACGTCCGGGCGGGAGGGCCCTAGAGACCCAGTACTTC	CASSLRPGGRALETQYF
-	TRBV5-1	16	-	TRBJ2-6	TGCGCCAGCACCGCGGGGCAGACCTCTGGGGCCAACGTCCTGACTTTC	CASTAGQTSGANVLTF
-	TRBV5-1	12	TRBD1	TRBJ1-1	TGCGCCAGCAGCTGGGACAGCACTGAAGCTTTCTTT	CASSWDSTEAFF
-	TRBV6-5	15	TRBD1	TRBJ2-2	TGTGCCAGCAGTCCGGGACAGGGGTACACCGGGGAGCTGTTTTTT	CASSPGQGYTGELFF
once	TRBV2	11	-	TRBJ2-7	TGTGCCAGCAGGGCTAACTACGAGCAGTACTTC	CASRANYEQYF
-	TRBV2	15	TRBD1	TRBJ2-7	TGTGCCAGCAGGAAACGGGGACAGACCTCCTACGAGCAGTACTTC	CASRKRGQTSYEQYF
-	TRBV7-2	14	-	TRBJ1-1	TGTGCCAGCAGCCGGCGGGCGGGGAACACTGAAGCTTTCTTT	CASSRRAGNTEAFF
-	TRBV18	17	-	TRBJ1-6	TGTGCCAGCTCACCACTATCGCCCTCGGCCTATAATTCACCCCTCCACTTT	CASSPLSPSAYNSPLHF
-	TRBV7-9	14	-	TRBJ2-1	TGTGCCAGCAGCTTCCTACAGGGTTACAATGAGCAGTTCTTC	CASSFLQGYNEQFF
-	TRBV27	16	-	TRBJ1-6	TGTGCCAGCAGTCTCGACCCACAGGGTTATAATTCACCCCTCCACTTT	CASSLDPQGYNSPLHF
-	TRBV18	15	TRBD1	TRBJ1-1	TGTGCCAGCTCACCACGGACAGGGGATTACACTGAAGCTTTCTTT	CASSPRTGDYTEAFF
-	TRBV5-1	13	-	TRBJ1-5	TGCGCCAGCAGCTTGGGGGTTAATCAGCCCCAGCATTTT	CASSLGVNQPQHF
-	TRBV28	15	TRBD1	TRBJ1-6	TGTGCCAGCACCATTCGGACAGGGGGAGGGTCACCCCTCCACTTT	CASTIRTGGGSPLHF
-	TRBV19	13	-	TRBJ2-1	TGTGCCAGTAGTGCCGGTCAGGGGTTGGAGCAGTTCTTC	CASSAGQGLEQFF
once	TRBV10-3	12	-	TRBJ1-4	TGTGCCATCAGTGAACTAAGCGAAAAACTGTTTTTT	CAISELSEKLFF